One and the same sample provided the 9 T cell receptor beta chains below, sequenced in a study of blood T cell repertoires in COVID-19. The assay was immunoSEQ multiplex PCR, and TCRdb's table has in-frame clones only and misses some. The sample shows approximately 200,000 clones, about 81% of them seen only once. The sample was peripheral blood. The receptors derive from a woman aged 80 or older with COVID-19, enrolled during active disease.

V and J are TRBV2 and TRBJ1-3, with D maybe TRBD1 (6 bases). The CDR3 length is 13 residues. In germline, CDR1 is SNHLY, CDR2 FYNNEI. V was trimmed by 5 bases and J by 6 bases, leaving 11 bases between them. The CDR3 protein is CASSPQGLNTIYF. The CDR3 DNA follows: TGTGCCAGCAGTCCACAGGGTCTAAACACCATATATTTT.

The chain has TRBV6-5 and TRBJ1-5, with D uncertain. The V end was cut by 6 bases, the J end by 0 bases, with 9 bases between. CDR1 is MNHEY, CDR2 SVGAGI, per germline. The CDR3 runs 14 residues. In DNA, the CDR3 is TGTGCCAGCAGACGCGAGAATAGCAATCAGCCCCAGCATTTT. This gives the protein CASRRENSNQPQHF.

The chain uses TRBV19 and TRBJ2-5; 10 bases are shared with TRBD1. CDR3 length equals 14 residues. With V trimmed by 9 bases and J by 4 bases, 8 bases remained unmatched. Germline V gene sequence: CDR1 LNHDA, CDR2 SQIVND (reference sequence). CDR3 coding DNA: TGTGCCAGCTCTGGACAGGGGGACGGAGAGACCCAGTACTTC. It yields the protein CASSGQGDGETQYF. Filled out from reference TRBV19 and TRBJ2-5, the complete variable domain reads DGGITQSPKYLFRKEGQNVTLSCEQNLNHDAMYWYRQDPGQGLRLIYYSQIVNDFQKGDIAEGYSVSREKKESFPLTVTSAQKNPTAFYLCASSGQGDGETQYFGPGTRLLVL.

The CDR3 DNA reads TGTGCCAGCAGCTTAGGATCGAGTGGCTACACCTTC. Its translation is CASSLGSSGYTF. The chain employs TRBV7-2 and TRBJ1-2; D uncertain. The V end was cut by 1 base, the J end by 7 bases, with 7 bases between. This CDR3 is 12 amino acids long. Germline CDR1 reads SGHTA; CDR2 reads FQGNSA. The whole variable domain, filled in from reference TRBV7-2 and TRBJ1-2, reads GAGVSQSPSNKVTEKGKDVELRCDPISGHTALYWYRQSLGQGLEFLIYFQGNSAPDKSGLPSDRFSAERTGGSVSTLTIQRTQQEDSAVYLCASSLGSSGYTFGSGTRLTVV.

J is TRBJ1-2 and V is TRBV29-1; 11 nucleotides agree with TRBD1. CDR3 size: 16 residues. Germline CDR1 is SQVTM and CDR2 is ANQGSEA. V shed 2 bases and J 8 bases; nucleotides not matched to a gene: 13. The CDR3 DNA reads as TGCAGCGTTGAAAACCTTCCCGGACAGGGGGCGCGAGGCTACACCTTC. It specifies CSVENLPGQGARGYTF.

This clone was seen a handful of times. The genes are TRBV19 and TRBJ1-6; TRBD1 is a possible D gene (5 bases). This CDR3 contains 17 residues. In germline, CDR1 is LNHDA, CDR2 SQIVND (reference sequence). V was cut by 0 bases and J by 9 bases, with 18 bases left in between. This CDR3 reads CASSIDGPAGWASPLHF. CDR3 DNA: TGTGCCAGTAGTATAGATGGACCGGCAGGGTGGGCTTCACCCCTCCACTTT.

This rearrangement joins TRBV7-8 to TRBJ1-1, with TRBD1 matching 8 bases. Trimming cost V 2 bases and J 0 bases; bases outside gene matches: 2. Looked up from germline, CDR1 is SGHVS and CDR2 is FQNEAQ. The CDR3 has 15 amino acids. The CDR3 coding sequence is TGTGCCAGCAGCTTAACAGGGGGAGTGAACACTGAAGCTTTCTTT. This sequence encodes CASSLTGGVNTEAFF.

This clone was found a few times. The CDR3 DNA sequence: TGTGCCAGCAGCCTACCCGGGACAGGGAACAATGAGCAGTTCTTC. It is translated as CASSLPGTGNNEQFF. The chain has TRBV5-6 and TRBJ2-1; 9 bases map to TRBD1. Germline values: CDR1 SGHDT, CDR2 YYEEEE. The CDR3 loop spans 15 amino acids. Trimming cost V 4 bases and J 5 bases; bases outside gene matches: 7.

This chain links TRBV5-5 with TRBJ2-3; 10 bases line up with TRBD2. The CDR3 is 19 amino acids. V gave up 0 bases and J gave up 0 bases; unmatched junction bases: 10. Germline CDR1 reads SGHKS; CDR2 reads YYEKEE (reference sequence). The CDR3 sequence: CASSLAGVAGGLSTDTQYF. The CDR3 coding sequence is TGTGCCAGCAGCTTGGCCGGGGTAGCGGGAGGACTTAGCACAGATACGCAGTATTTT.